The sequence of this TCR beta chain was determined in a study of blood T cell repertoires in COVID-19. The overall study: COVID-19 samples collected from the United States, Italy and Spain covered acute and convalescent phases.

Cohorts were assigned according to the clinical history that participants reported. Resolution of symptoms, clearance, or two negative PCRs was present in recovered Cohort 3 donors. After removal of 4 bases from V and 8 bases from J, the junction contained 10 bases not matched to a gene. The CDR3 consists of 15 residues. The V gene's germline CDR1 is LGHDT and CDR2 YNNKEL (reference sequence). Authors' data handling: By means of reference gene primer amplification, nucleated cell counts were estimated. Produced via immunoSEQ multiplex PCR; TCRdb's table is partial and in-frame only. V, J and clone size were drawn from that table, and D and trimming were deduced from the DNA. There are 260,000 or so clones in the sample; more than 75% occur only once, and roughly 15% lies in the top ten.

V gene TRBV3-1 (or the pseudogene TRBV3-2) combines with J gene TRBJ1-4, with TRBD1 matching over 7 bases. Sequencing was performed on PBMCs or T cells enriched from blood (not recorded which). The receptor was isolated from a man between 18 and 29 years old who had recovered from COVID-19. The CDR3 coding sequence is TGTGCCAGCAGCCGAGTCGGGACAGAAAACGAAAAACTGTTTTTT. It yields the protein CASSRVGTENEKLFF.